These 11 T cell receptor beta chains share one sample of origin, sequenced in a study of cytomegalovirus exposure and HLA in healthy donors. Researchers ran the PCR with 60 Vbeta and 13 Jbeta primers. The method was immunoSEQ multiplex PCR; TCRdb's version includes in-frame clones alone and lacks a portion of them. The sample yields about 98,000 clones, 80% to 85% seen once. The sample comprised PBMCs. The origin of the receptors is a middle-aged man in good health and CMV-seronegative.

The chain joins TRBV27 to TRBJ1-4; D possibly corresponds to TRBD1 (5 bases). The V and J ends lost 7 bases and 3 bases respectively, with 9 bases between them. Germline-derived CDR1 and CDR2 are MNHEY and SMNVEV (reference sequence). The CDR3 runs to 13 residues. As DNA, the CDR3 is TGTGCCAGCACAGGGTATCCTAATGAAAAACTGTTTTTT. Translation gives CASTGYPNEKLFF.

This clone was counted between two and nine times. The chain is built from TRBV5-1 and TRBJ1-4; D might be TRBD1 (6 bases). The germline V gene has CDR1 SGHRS and CDR2 YFSETQ. Trimming shortened V by 4 bases and J by 0 bases, and 13 bases separated the two germline ends. The CDR3 length is 16 residues. The CDR3 protein is CASSPGQKATNEKLFF. CDR3 DNA: TGCGCCAGCAGCCCCGGACAGAAAGCAACTAATGAAAAACTGTTTTTT.

The chain recombines TRBV7-8 with TRBJ2-7; weak D call: TRBD1 (5 bases). Per the germline V gene, CDR1 is SGHVS and CDR2 is FQNEAQ. CDR3 length: 16 residues. V was cut by 2 bases and J by 1 base, with 15 bases left in between. Here the CDR3 reads CASSLSAPGISYEQYF. As DNA, the CDR3 is TGTGCCAGCAGCTTATCCGCCCCAGGGATTTCCTACGAGCAGTACTTC.

The chain employs TRBV6-5 and TRBJ1-1, with D perhaps matching TRBD1 (5 bases). This CDR3 spans 12 amino acids. Trimming took 6 bases from V and 13 from J, leaving 18 bases between them. CDR1 and CDR2 from the germline V gene are MNHEY and SVGAGI. The CDR3 region is CASRPGSGGDFF. The CDR3 bases are TGTGCCAGCAGACCGGGCTCCGGAGGGGATTTCTTT.

The chain links TRBV27 to TRBJ1-1; 7 nucleotides match TRBD1. Germline lookup yields CDR1 MNHEY and CDR2 SMNVEV (reference sequence). The CDR3 runs 16 residues. V shed 2 bases and J 0 bases; nucleotides not matched to a gene: 6. The CDR3 loop is CASSLMTGLMNTEAFF. CDR3 nucleotide sequence: TGTGCCAGCAGTTTAATGACAGGGCTCATGAACACTGAAGCTTTCTTT.

The gene calls are TRBV27 and TRBJ2-3; D perhaps matches TRBD2 (6 bases). Trimming cost V 6 bases and J 3 bases, with 7 bases left between them. The CDR3 contains 12 residues. Germline CDR1 and CDR2: MNHEY and SMNVEV (reference sequence). CDR3 in amino acids: CASRGTTDTQYF. CDR3 nucleotide sequence: TGTGCCAGCAGAGGGACTACAGATACGCAGTATTTT.

The chain has TRBV15 and TRBJ2-5, with TRBD1 matching 9 bases. With 4 bases clipped from V and 5 bases from J, the junction kept 11 bases outside the gene matches. This CDR3 has 16 residues. Germline-derived CDR1 and CDR2 are LNHNV and YYDKDF (reference sequence). The CDR3: CATSKGQGRATETQYF. CDR3 nucleotide sequence: TGTGCCACCAGCAAAGGACAGGGGAGGGCAACGGAGACCCAGTACTTC.

The rearrangement joins TRBV7-8 to TRBJ1-5; 9 bases fit TRBD1. The V gene end was trimmed by 5 bases and the J gene end by 6 bases; junction bases not matched to a gene: 11. This CDR3 is built from 16 residues. Per germline, CDR1 SGHVS and CDR2 FQNEAQ. DNA for the CDR3: TGTGCCAGCAGCAGATCACAGGGGGCCAATTTTCAGCCCCAGCATTTT. Translating gives CASSRSQGANFQPQHF. The full variable domain, with the rest looked up from reference TRBV7-8 and TRBJ1-5, is GAGVSQSPRYKVAKRGQDVALRCDPISGHVSLFWYQQALGQGPEFLTYFQNEAQLDKSGLPSDRFFAERPEGSVSTLKIQRTQQEDSAVYLCASSRSQGANFQPQHFGDGTRLSIL.

CDR3 loop: CASSQEPSGGVETQYF. As DNA, the CDR3 is TGCGCCAGCAGCCAAGAGCCTAGCGGGGGGGTGGAGACCCAGTACTTC. This chain links TRBV4-1 with TRBJ2-5, with TRBD2 matching 12 bases. Germline V gene lookup returns CDR1 MGHRA and CDR2 YSYEKL. CDR3 size: 16 residues. Trimming took 0 bases from V and 5 from J; bases not matched to a gene: 4.

In DNA form, the CDR3 reads TGTGCCAGCTCTCCCGGGACAGCAGATCAGCCCCAGCATTTT. Translation: CASSPGTADQPQHF. J is TRBJ1-5 and V is TRBV18; TRBD1 agrees at 7 bases. This CDR3 contains 14 residues. V shed 6 bases and J 5 bases; nucleotides not matched to a gene: 7. Per germline, CDR1 KGHSH and CDR2 LQKENI.

This clone has only one observation. This sequence joins TRBV4-1 and TRBJ1-2; D is uncertain. V lost 0 bases and J lost 4, with 6 bases in between. The CDR3 is 13 residues long. Germline V gene sequence: CDR1 MGHRA, CDR2 YSYEKL. In nucleotides, the CDR3 is TGCGCCAGCAGCCAAGAACAGCTCTATGGCTACACCTTC. Amino acids: CASSQEQLYGYTF.